One sample yielded the 10 T cell receptor beta chains listed below, sequenced in a study of T-cell memory formation after mild COVID-19. TCRdb redid the calling of the 5' RACE reads with MiXCR, one entry per CDR3 protein. The table includes about 140,000 distinct CDR3 sequences, roughly 13% detected once. The sequenced sample consisted of PBMCs or a T cell subset sorted from them (not recorded which). The receptors here all came from an adult woman who had mild COVID-19 (a few samples of this study predate the infection). Cell type and time point are not known.

The gene calls are TRBV12-3 or TRBV12-4 and TRBJ2-4; D may be TRBD2 (5 bases). CDR3 length: 14 amino acids. V shed 6 bases and J shed 5 bases, with 14 bases lying between them. In nucleotides, the CDR3 is TGTGCCAGCAGGGCCCCTAATAGCGAAAACATTCAGTACTTC. Translation gives CASRAPNSENIQYF.

This clonotype was counted at least ten times. CDR3 in amino acids: CASSLTGRPNEQFF. CDR3 in DNA: TGTGCCAGCAGCTTGACGGGCCGTCCGAATGAGCAGTTCTTC. The chain has TRBV7-3 and TRBJ2-1; D is ambiguous. V was trimmed by 3 bases and J by 7 bases, leaving 13 bases between them. CDR1 is SGHTA, CDR2 FQGTGA, per germline. The CDR3 totals 14 residues.

The V and J genes are TRBV6-5 and TRBJ2-7; the D gene is possibly TRBD1 (6 bases). The germline gives CDR1 MNHEY, CDR2 SVGAGI. The CDR3 has 15 residues. V lost 2 bases, J lost 4 bases, and 15 bases lay in between. The CDR3: CASSYRTERGYEQYF. CDR3 nucleotide sequence: TGTGCCAGCAGTTACAGGACAGAAAGGGGTTACGAGCAGTACTTC.

This clonotype was picked up a small number of times. V and J are TRBV4-1 and TRBJ1-1, with 8 bases that match TRBD1. The CDR3 loop spans 12 amino acids. Germline values: CDR1 MGHRA, CDR2 YSYEKL. Germline trimming cut 3 bases from V and 10 bases from J; bases unmatched to any gene: 4. The CDR3 sequence is CASSHEDRVAFF. The CDR3 nucleotides read TGCGCCAGCAGCCATGAGGACAGGGTAGCTTTCTTT.

The J gene is TRBJ2-3, the V gene TRBV12-3 or TRBV12-4; TRBD1 might be the D (5 bases). The CDR3 runs 15 residues. The V gene lost 6 bases and the J gene lost 0 bases, with 13 bases spanning the gap. As DNA, the CDR3 is TGTGCCAGCAGCCAAACGACAGTTAGCACAGATACGCAGTATTTT. The encoded protein is CASSQTTVSTDTQYF.

A few counts support this clonotype. The V call is TRBV4-2, the J call TRBJ1-3; possible D gene TRBD1, 6 bases. CDR1 is LGHNA, CDR2 YNFKEQ, per germline. The CDR3 spans 15 residues. Trimming shortened V by 2 bases and J by 2 bases, and 10 bases separated the two germline ends. The CDR3 DNA reads as TGTGCCAGCAGCCAAAACAGGGATGCTGGAAACACCATATATTTT. Amino acid sequence: CASSQNRDAGNTIYF.

The gene calls are TRBV20-1 and TRBJ1-2; 12 bases fit TRBD1. J was trimmed by 7 bases and V by 3 bases; bases with no gene match: 3. The germline CDR1 and CDR2 sequences are DFQATT and SNEGSKA (reference sequence). The CDR3 spans 13 residues. The CDR3: CSARGQGAPGYTF. CDR3 nucleotide sequence: TGCAGTGCTAGGGGACAGGGGGCCCCTGGCTACACCTTC.

This clonotype turned up a few times. This chain joins TRBV11-2 and TRBJ2-5; 8 positions agree with TRBD1. The CDR3 runs 14 residues. V was clipped by 7 bases and J by 2 bases; unmatched bases: 6. Germline V gives CDR1 SGHAT, CDR2 FQNNGV. CDR3 bases: TGTGCCAGCAAAGACAGGGGACCTCAAGAGACCCAGTACTTC. As protein: CASKDRGPQETQYF.

This clonotype was observed a handful of times. The chain joins TRBV4-1 to TRBJ2-3; D is possibly TRBD2 (5 bases). Trimming took off 4 bases at V and 2 bases at J, with 13 bases between the two ends. Per the germline V gene, CDR1 is MGHRA and CDR2 is YSYEKL. The CDR3 totals 15 residues. The CDR3 coding sequence is TGCGCCAGCAGCCGGACTCCCATGTACACAGATACGCAGTATTTT. It encodes CASSRTPMYTDTQYF.

The J gene is TRBJ2-1, the V gene TRBV28, with D possibly TRBD1 on 5 matching bases. The CDR3 is 14 residues long. Germline values: CDR1 MDHEN, CDR2 SYDVKM. Trimming removed 6 bases at V and 0 bases at J, with 9 bases between. CDR3 amino acids: CASSDSRSYNEQFF. For the CDR3, the DNA is TGTGCCAGCAGCGACAGTCGCTCCTACAATGAGCAGTTCTTC. Full variable domain (outside the CDR3, taken from reference TRBV28 and TRBJ2-1): DVKVTQSSRYLVKRTGEKVFLECVQDMDHENMFWYRQDPGLGLRLIYFSYDVKMKEKGDIPEGYSVSREKKERFSLILESASTNQTSMYLCASSDSRSYNEQFFGPGTRLTVL.